This T cell receptor beta chain was found in a study of control samples from healthy donors and cancer patients. Trimming left V 2 bases short and J 1 base short, with 3 bases between. Germline CDR1 is MNHEY and CDR2 is SMNVEV (reference sequence). The CDR3 is 12 residues long. Clones were sequenced by immunoSEQ multiplex PCR, and TCRdb holds only the in-frame ones, with some missing. The sample carries around 49,000 clones, over 85% recorded once. The clonotype comes from a man between 40 and 49 years old with colorectal cancer. This sequence joins TRBV27 and TRBJ2-7; D unclear. Sample: PBMCs. CDR3 sequence reads: CASSLPSYEQYF. The CDR3 DNA sequence: TGTGCCAGCAGTTTACCTTCCTACGAGCAGTACTTC.